Shown below are 2 T cell receptor beta chains from a single sample sequenced in a study of cytomegalovirus exposure and HLA in healthy donors. The PCR contained 60 Vbeta and 13 Jbeta primers. The protocol was immunoSEQ multiplex PCR, while the TCRdb copy is restricted to in-frame clones and leaves out a portion. In the table there are approximately 120,000 clones, roughly 80% of which are singletons. What was sequenced was PBMCs. The origin of the receptors is a man in his late teens or twenties in good health and CMV-seronegative.

The rearrangement joins TRBV4-3 to TRBJ2-2; 9 bases are shared with TRBD2. V dropped 0 bases and J dropped 0; count of bases not matched to a gene: 5. Germline V gene data show CDR1 as LGHNA and CDR2 as YSLEER. There are 18 residues in the CDR3. Here the CDR3 reads CASSQEPSGVANTGELFF. Here the CDR3 DNA reads TGCGCCAGCAGCCAAGAACCTAGCGGGGTTGCGAACACCGGGGAGCTGTTTTTT.

The V gene is TRBV25-1, the J gene TRBJ1-1, with D uncertain. The V end was cut by 7 bases, the J end by 3 bases, with 15 bases between. The CDR3 totals 14 residues. Germline CDR1 is MGHDK and CDR2 is SYGVNS. CDR3: CASTSEGYYTEAFF. The CDR3 DNA sequence: TGTGCCAGCACGTCCGAGGGTTACTACACTGAAGCTTTCTTT.